The rows below give T cell receptor beta chains drawn from one sample of a study of control samples from healthy donors and cancer patients. Profiled with immunoSEQ multiplex PCR; TCRdb holds only in-frame clones, not every one. Here the sample spans fewer than 200,000 clones, over 85% being singletons. Sequences were obtained from blood. These receptor sequences come from a woman aged 60 to 75 in good health. Each CDR3 is given with its conserved first and last residue. The D gene is left open where the match is weak.

V	J	D	CDR3
TRBV7-2	TRBJ2-1	TRBD2	CASSLAAGGPYNEQFF
TRBV2	TRBJ2-5	NA	CASSEGGAPGETQYF
TRBV1	TRBJ1-5	NA	CTSSHGRIRGSNQPQHF
TRBV3-1/TRBV3-2	TRBJ1-2	NA	CASSQGVRGGYTF
TRBV5-1	TRBJ2-2	TRBD2	CASSLAGGPAGELFF
TRBV11-2	TRBJ2-1	TRBD2	CASSLDSLLAGALYNEQFF
TRBV6-5	TRBJ1-1	TRBD1	CASIGTALNTEAFF
TRBV7-9	TRBJ1-1	NA	CASSFTGSTEAFF
TRBV5-4	TRBJ2-3	TRBD2	CASQTGGGGTDTQYF
TRBV18	TRBJ1-1	NA	CASSPLRVEGSNTEAFF
TRBV19	TRBJ1-6	NA	CASSIGIYNSPPHF
TRBV2	TRBJ1-2	NA	CASDKGYGYTF
TRBV18	TRBJ1-2	NA	CASSPPGGGYTF
TRBV24-1	TRBJ2-1	NA	CATSDGTVYNEQFF
TRBV5-5	TRBJ1-2	TRBD1	CASSVRDRGYGYTF
TRBV9	TRBJ2-2	NA	CASSSGGGGAAGELFF
TRBV10-1	TRBJ2-3	NA	CASSGGQPTATDTQYF
TRBV29-1	TRBJ1-1	NA	CSVVVGRNTEAFF
TRBV11-3	TRBJ1-1	NA	CASSFTRDTEAFF
TRBV5-8	TRBJ2-1	TRBD2	CASSSLYGLLAGGNNEQFF
TRBV4-1	TRBJ2-5	TRBD2	CASSPFGPGLAGKETQYF
TRBV5-6	TRBJ1-2	TRBD1	CASRSGTGGTNYGYTF
TRBV5-6	TRBJ2-1	NA	CASSSNYNEQFF
TRBV19	TRBJ1-4	TRBD1	CASRDRENEKLFF
TRBV12-3/TRBV12-4	TRBJ1-2	NA	CASSPGQPYGYTF
TRBV6-5	TRBJ1-2	NA	CASTLSSLYGYTF